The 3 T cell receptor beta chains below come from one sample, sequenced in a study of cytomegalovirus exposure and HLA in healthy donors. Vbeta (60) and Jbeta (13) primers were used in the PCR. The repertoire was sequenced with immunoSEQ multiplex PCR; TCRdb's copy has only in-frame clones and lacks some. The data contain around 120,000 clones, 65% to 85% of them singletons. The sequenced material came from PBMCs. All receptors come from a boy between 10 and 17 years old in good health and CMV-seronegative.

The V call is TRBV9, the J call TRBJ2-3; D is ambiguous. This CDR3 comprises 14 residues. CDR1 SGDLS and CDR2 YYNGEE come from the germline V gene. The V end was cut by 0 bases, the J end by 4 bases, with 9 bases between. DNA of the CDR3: TGTGCCAGCAGCGTAGGCCGGAGCCCAGATACGCAGTATTTT. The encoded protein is CASSVGRSPDTQYF.

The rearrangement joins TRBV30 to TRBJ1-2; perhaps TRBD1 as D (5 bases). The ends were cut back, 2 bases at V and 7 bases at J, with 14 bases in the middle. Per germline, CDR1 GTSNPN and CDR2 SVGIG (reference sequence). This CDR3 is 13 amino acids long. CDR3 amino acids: CAWSSRGVGGYTF. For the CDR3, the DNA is TGTGCCTGGAGTTCGCGGGGGGTAGGTGGCTACACCTTC.

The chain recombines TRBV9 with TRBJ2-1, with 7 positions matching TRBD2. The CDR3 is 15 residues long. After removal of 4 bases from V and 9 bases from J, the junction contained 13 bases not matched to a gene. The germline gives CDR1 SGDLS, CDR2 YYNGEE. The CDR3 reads CASSPYSGGRVEQFF. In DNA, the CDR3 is TGTGCCAGCAGCCCCTACTCCGGGGGGAGGGTTGAGCAGTTCTTC.